The rows below give T cell receptor beta chains drawn from one sample of a study of tumor and adjacent non-tumor tissue in lung cancer. One entry per CDR3 protein results from TCRdb running MiXCR on the multiplex PCR reads. The profile shows tens of thousands of distinct CDR3 sequences, around 70% of them singletons. Source material: distant non-tumor lung tissue. The receptors originated from a woman aged 50 to 60 with non-small cell lung cancer. Each CDR3 is given with its conserved first and last residue. A D gene is named only where the DNA matches it firmly. Size is stated for part of the rows, as once, few or many counts, or as a class when the clone is expanded.

J gene,V gene,D gene,clone size,CDR3 DNA,CDR3 protein
TRBJ1-1,TRBV11-2,-,-,TGTACCAGCAGCTTAATGTCACATACGTGGGGAGCTTTCTTT,CTSSLMSHTWGAFF
TRBJ1-6,TRBV6-6,TRBD1,-,TGTGCCAGCAGTTACCCCGGGACAGCCTATTCACCCCTCCACTTT,CASSYPGTAYSPLHF
TRBJ2-7,TRBV11-2,-,-,TGTGCGAGCAGCTTAGATCCAGGGAAGGCCGTGCAATACTTC,CASSLDPGKAVQYF
TRBJ1-5,TRBV6-1,-,-,TGTATCAGCAGTGCTAAGTATAGGGATCAGCCCCAGCATTTT,CISSAKYRDQPQHF
TRBJ2-3,TRBV30,-,-,TGTGCCTGGAGTGTATCGGAAGGGACGGCAGATACGCAGTATTTC,CAWSVSEGTADTQYF
TRBJ2-2,TRBV11-2,-,-,TGTGCCAGCAGCCAGGAGTCATTCAGGGAGCTGTTTTTT,CASSQESFRELFF
TRBJ2-3,TRBV11-2,-,once,TGTGCCAGCAACTTAGGAATGTGGGGGGAGACGGTAGATACGCAGTATTTT,CASNLGMWGETVDTQYF
TRBJ2-7,TRBV18,-,-,TGTGTCAGCTCACCATCGACCCGGGAGCAGTACTTC,CVSSPSTREQYF
TRBJ2-1,TRBV6-2/TRBV6-3,-,-,TGTACCAGCTCGCCTCGGGACTGGGCGTCCAATGAGGAGTTCTTC,CTSSPRDWASNEEFF
TRBJ2-7,TRBV6-1,TRBD2,-,TGTGCCAGCACTGAAGGAACTAGCGGCTCCTACGAGCAGTACTTC,CASTEGTSGSYEQYF
TRBJ2-3,TRBV28,TRBD1,-,TGTGCCAGCACTGGGACAGAGGGCAACACAGATACGCAGTATTTT,CASTGTEGNTDTQYF